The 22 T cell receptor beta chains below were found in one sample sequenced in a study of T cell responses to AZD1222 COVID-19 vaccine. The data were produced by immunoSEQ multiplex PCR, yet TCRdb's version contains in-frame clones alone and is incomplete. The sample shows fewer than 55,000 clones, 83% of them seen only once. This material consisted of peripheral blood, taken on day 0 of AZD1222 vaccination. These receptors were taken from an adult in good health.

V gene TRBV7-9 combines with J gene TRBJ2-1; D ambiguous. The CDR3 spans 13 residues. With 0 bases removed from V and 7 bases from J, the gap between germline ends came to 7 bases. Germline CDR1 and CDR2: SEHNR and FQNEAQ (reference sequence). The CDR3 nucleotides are TGTGCCAGCAGCTTAGCTTCTTGGAATGAGCAGTTCTTC. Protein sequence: CASSLASWNEQFF.

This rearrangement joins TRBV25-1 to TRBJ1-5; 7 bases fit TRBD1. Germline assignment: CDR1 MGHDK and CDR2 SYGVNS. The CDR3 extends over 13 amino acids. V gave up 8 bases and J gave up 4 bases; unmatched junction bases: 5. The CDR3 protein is CASSGGGNQPQHF. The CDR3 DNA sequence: TGTGCCAGCTCAGGGGGGGGTAATCAGCCCCAGCATTTT.

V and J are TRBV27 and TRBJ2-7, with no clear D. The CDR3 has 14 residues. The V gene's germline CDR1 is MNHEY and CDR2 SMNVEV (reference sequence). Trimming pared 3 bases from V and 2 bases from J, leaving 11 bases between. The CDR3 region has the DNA TGTGCCAGCAGTTTGAGCGCCAGCACCTACGAGCAGTACTTC. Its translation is CASSLSASTYEQYF.

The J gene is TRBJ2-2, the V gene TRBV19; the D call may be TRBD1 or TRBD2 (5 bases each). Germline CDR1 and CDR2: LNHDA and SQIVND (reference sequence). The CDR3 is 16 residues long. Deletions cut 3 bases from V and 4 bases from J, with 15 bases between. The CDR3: CASSMPAGTSTGELFF. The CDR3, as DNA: TGTGCCAGTAGTATGCCGGCAGGGACGAGCACCGGGGAGCTGTTTTTT.

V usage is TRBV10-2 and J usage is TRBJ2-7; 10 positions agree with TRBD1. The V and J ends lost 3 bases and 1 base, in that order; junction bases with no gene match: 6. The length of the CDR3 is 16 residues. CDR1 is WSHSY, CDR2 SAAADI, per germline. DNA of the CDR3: TGCGCCAGCAGTGACGGCGGGACAGGGGCGTCCTACGAGCAGTACTTC. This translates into CASSDGGTGASYEQYF.

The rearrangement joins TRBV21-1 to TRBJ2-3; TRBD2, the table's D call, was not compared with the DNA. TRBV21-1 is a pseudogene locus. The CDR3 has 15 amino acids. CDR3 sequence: CASSSRRGEGDTQYF. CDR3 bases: TGTGCCAGCAGCAGCCGTCGGGGAGAGGGAGATACGCAGTATTTT.

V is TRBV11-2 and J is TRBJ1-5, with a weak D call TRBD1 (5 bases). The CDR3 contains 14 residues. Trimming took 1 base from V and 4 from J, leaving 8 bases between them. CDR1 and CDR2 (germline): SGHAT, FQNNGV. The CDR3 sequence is CASSLGPGNQPQHF. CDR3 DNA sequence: TGTGCCAGCAGCTTAGGCCCAGGGAATCAGCCCCAGCATTTT.

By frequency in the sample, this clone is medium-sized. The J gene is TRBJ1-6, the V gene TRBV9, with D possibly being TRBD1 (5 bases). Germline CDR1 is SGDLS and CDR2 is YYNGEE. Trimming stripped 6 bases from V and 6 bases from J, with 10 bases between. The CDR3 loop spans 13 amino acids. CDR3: CASTFGGNSPLHF. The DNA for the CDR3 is TGTGCCAGCACCTTTGGGGGTAATTCACCCCTCCACTTT. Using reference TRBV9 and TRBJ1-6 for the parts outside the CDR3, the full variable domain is DSGVTQTPKHLITATGQRVTLRCSPRSGDLSVYWYQQSLDQGLQFLIQYYNGEERAKGNILERFSAQQFPDLHSELNLSSLELGDSALYFCASTFGGNSPLHFGNGTRLTVT.

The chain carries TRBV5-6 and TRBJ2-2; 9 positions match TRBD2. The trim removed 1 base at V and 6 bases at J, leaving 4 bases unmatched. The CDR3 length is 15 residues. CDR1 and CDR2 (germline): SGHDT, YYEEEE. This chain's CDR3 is CASSLPGLASGELFF. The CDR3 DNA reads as TGTGCCAGCAGCTTGCCAGGACTAGCGTCCGGGGAGCTGTTTTTT.

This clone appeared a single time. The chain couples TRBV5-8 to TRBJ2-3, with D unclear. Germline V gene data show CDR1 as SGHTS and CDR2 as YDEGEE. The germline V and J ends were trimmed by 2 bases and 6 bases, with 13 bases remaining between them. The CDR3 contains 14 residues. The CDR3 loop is CASSFGFLGDTQYF. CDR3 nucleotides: TGTGCCAGCAGCTTTGGTTTCCTTGGCGATACGCAGTATTTT.

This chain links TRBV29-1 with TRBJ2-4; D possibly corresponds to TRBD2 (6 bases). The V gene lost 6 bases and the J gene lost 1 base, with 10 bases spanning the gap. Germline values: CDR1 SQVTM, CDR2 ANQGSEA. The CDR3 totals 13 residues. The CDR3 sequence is CSVMEGAKNIQYF. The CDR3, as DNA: TGCAGCGTGATGGAGGGGGCCAAAAACATTCAGTACTTC.

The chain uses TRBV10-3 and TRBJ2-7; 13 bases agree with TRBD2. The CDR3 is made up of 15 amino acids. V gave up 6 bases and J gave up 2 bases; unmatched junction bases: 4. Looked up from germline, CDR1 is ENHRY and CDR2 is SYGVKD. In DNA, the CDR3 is TGTGCCATCAGCTCAGGGACTAGCGGGACCTACGAGCAGTACTTC. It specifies CAISSGTSGTYEQYF.

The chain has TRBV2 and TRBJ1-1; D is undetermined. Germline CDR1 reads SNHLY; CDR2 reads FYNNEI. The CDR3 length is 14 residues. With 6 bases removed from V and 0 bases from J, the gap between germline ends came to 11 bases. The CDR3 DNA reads TGTGCCAGCAGGACTACTGAGATGAACACTGAAGCTTTCTTT. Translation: CASRTTEMNTEAFF. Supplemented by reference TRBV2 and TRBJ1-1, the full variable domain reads EPEVTQTPSHQVTQMGQEVILRCVPISNHLYFYWYRQILGQKVEFLVSFYNNEISEKSEIFDDQFSVERPDGSNFTLKIRSTKLEDSAMYFCASRTTEMNTEAFFGQGTRLTVV.

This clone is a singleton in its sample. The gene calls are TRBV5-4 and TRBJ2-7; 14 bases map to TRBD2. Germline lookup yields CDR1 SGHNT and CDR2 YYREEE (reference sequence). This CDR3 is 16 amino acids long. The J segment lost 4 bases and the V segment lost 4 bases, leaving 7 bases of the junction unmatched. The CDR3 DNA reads TGTGCCAGCAGCCCGGGGACTAGCGGGAGAGTTTACGAGCAGTACTTC. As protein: CASSPGTSGRVYEQYF.

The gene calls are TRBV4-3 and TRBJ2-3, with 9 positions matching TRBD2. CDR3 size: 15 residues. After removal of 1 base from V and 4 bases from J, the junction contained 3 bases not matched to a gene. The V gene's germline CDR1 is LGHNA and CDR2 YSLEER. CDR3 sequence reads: CASSQARGGADTQYF. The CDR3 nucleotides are TGCGCCAGCAGCCAAGCGCGGGGGGGTGCAGATACGCAGTATTTT.

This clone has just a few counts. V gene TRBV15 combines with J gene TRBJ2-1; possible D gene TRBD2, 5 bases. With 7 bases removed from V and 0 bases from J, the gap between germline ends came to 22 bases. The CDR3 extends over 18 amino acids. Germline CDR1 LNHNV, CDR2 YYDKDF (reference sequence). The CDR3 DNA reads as TGTGCCACCACCCCGGGGTTGGTCTCGCGGAGCTCCTACAATGAGCAGTTCTTC. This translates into CATTPGLVSRSSYNEQFF.

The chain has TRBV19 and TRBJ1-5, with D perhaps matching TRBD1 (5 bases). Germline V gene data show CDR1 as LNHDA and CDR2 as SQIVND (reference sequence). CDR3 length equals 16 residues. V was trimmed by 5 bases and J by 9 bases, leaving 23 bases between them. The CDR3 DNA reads TGTGCCAGTAGTCCCCAGGGTGGGCCGCCGGGATGGCCCCAGCATTTT. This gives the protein CASSPQGGPPGWPQHF.

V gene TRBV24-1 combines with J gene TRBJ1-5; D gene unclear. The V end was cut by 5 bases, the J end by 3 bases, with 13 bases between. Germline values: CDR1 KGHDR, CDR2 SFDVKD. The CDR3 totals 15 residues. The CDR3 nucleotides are TGTGCCACCAGTGGGACGGACGGGAACAATCAGCCCCAGCATTTT. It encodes CATSGTDGNNQPQHF.

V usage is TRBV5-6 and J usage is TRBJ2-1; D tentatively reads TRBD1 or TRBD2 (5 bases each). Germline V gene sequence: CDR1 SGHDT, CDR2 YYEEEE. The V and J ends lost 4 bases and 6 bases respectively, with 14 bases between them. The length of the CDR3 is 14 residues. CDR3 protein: CASSQGPASNEQFF. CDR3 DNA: TGTGCCAGCAGCCAGGGACCGGCCAGCAATGAGCAGTTCTTC.

CDR3: CASSLGWWGLGKGNTGELFF. The CDR3 DNA follows: TGTGCCAGCAGTTTAGGGTGGTGGGGGTTAGGGAAAGGAAACACCGGGGAGCTGTTTTTT. The chain joins TRBV28 to TRBJ2-2; D might be TRBD1 or TRBD2, each matching 5 bases. CDR3 length: 20 amino acids. V was cut by 2 bases and J by 2 bases, with 24 bases left in between. Looked up from germline, CDR1 is MDHEN and CDR2 is SYDVKM.

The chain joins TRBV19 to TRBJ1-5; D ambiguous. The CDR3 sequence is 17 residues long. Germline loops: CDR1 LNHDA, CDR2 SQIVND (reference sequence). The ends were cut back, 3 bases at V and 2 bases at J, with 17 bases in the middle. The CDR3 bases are TGTGCCAGTAGTATCCAAAAGACGGGTTTGGGCAATCAGCCCCAGCATTTT. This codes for CASSIQKTGLGNQPQHF.

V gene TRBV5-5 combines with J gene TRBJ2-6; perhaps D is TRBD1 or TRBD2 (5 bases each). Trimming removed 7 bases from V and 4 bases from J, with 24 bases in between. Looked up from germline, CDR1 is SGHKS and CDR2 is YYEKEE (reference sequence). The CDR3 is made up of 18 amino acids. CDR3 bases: TGTGCCAGCTGCCTGGACGGGACCTCATTTGGAGGGGCCAACGTCCTGACTTTC. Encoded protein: CASCLDGTSFGGANVLTF.